Listed below are T cell receptor beta chains from one sample, sequenced in a study of T cell responses to AZD1222 COVID-19 vaccine. Assay used: immunoSEQ multiplex PCR; TCRdb lists only in-frame clones, some missing. Here the sample spans approximately 110,000 clones, 85% to 90% being singletons. The material sequenced was peripheral blood, taken 28 days after the second AZD1222 dose. These receptors all come from an adult who received the AZD1222 COVID-19 vaccine. CDR3s include the opening cysteine and the closing phenylalanine or tryptophan. The order of the fields is J gene, D gene, V gene, clone size, CDR3 DNA, CDR3 protein. A D gene is named only where the DNA matches it firmly. For some rows the clone size is stated as once, few or many, or as a class when expanded; others skip it.

TRBJ2-1,.,TRBV28,.,TGTGCCAGCAGTTTGTACAATGAGCAGTTCTTC,CASSLYNEQFF
TRBJ1-1,.,TRBV6-2/TRBV6-3,few,TGTGCCAGCAGTTACGCCATAGTCACTGAAGCTTTCTTT,CASSYAIVTEAFF
TRBJ2-2,.,TRBV5-1,.,TGCGCCAGCAGCTTACAGGGGAACACCGGGGAGCTGTTTTTT,CASSLQGNTGELFF
TRBJ2-2,.,TRBV20-1,.,TGCAGTGCTAGTGAGACCTTCAACACCGGGGAGCTGTTTTTT,CSASETFNTGELFF
TRBJ2-3,TRBD1,TRBV6-2/TRBV6-3,.,TGTGCCAGCAGTTACACGCCCGGGACAGGGGATGAAGATACGCAGTATTTT,CASSYTPGTGDEDTQYF
TRBJ2-3,TRBD2,TRBV4-2,.,TGTGCCAGCAGCCAAGGGTGGGGGGGGATTAGCACAGATACGCAGTATTTT,CASSQGWGGISTDTQYF
TRBJ1-2,.,TRBV7-9,.,TGTGCCAGCAGCGCCCAAATCGACTATGGCTACACCTTC,CASSAQIDYGYTF
TRBJ1-1,.,TRBV19,.,TGTGCCAGCCTAAGGGGGGGTGAAGCTTTCTTT,CASLRGGEAFF
TRBJ2-4,.,TRBV3-1/TRBV3-2,.,TGTGCCAGCAGCCCGTCGGGGCCCTCCAAAAACATTCAGTACTTC,CASSPSGPSKNIQYF
TRBJ2-7,.,TRBV6-2/TRBV6-3,.,TGTGCCAGCACCCCGGGGCCTACCGCCTACGAGCAGTACTTC,CASTPGPTAYEQYF